Below, one T cell receptor (beta chain) is given with its context. Its antigen is not identified. Clones were read by immunoSEQ multiplex PCR, and TCRdb kept only the in-frame ones, dropping some. The sample contains about 160,000 clones, about 91% of which appear only once. The data were taken from a study of T cell responses to AZD1222 COVID-19 vaccine. General study points: At baseline, just 5 or 6 AZD1222 recipients tested seropositive. In a largely white British group with more females than males, clonal diversity was possibly underestimated. Spike-specific TCRs gained breadth and depth after people received two AZD1222 doses.

The V gene lost 0 bases and the J gene lost 10 bases, with 18 bases spanning the gap. Germline lookup yields CDR1 GTSNPN and CDR2 SVGIG (reference sequence). The CDR3 loop spans 14 amino acids. The sequencing here drew on peripheral blood, taken on day 0 of AZD1222 vaccination. This TCR derives from an adult in good health. The chain employs TRBV30 and TRBJ1-1; D is unclear. The chain's CDR3 is CAWSVEVGAEGAFF. CDR3 nucleotides: TGTGCCTGGAGTGTTGAAGTGGGCGCGGAAGGAGCTTTCTTT.